This record covers a single T cell receptor (beta chain). Its antigen is unidentified. This CDR3 has 12 amino acids. V was pared by 4 bases and J by 6 bases, with 7 bases between. Germline CDR1 is SGHTA and CDR2 is FQGNSA. This record comes from a study of cytomegalovirus exposure and HLA in healthy donors. Background on the study: An earlier analysis identified more than 90 million unique TCR beta sequences in about 200 million T cells.

General study findings and limits: Among the sequence variants, a highly shared cluster was likely an artifact of sequencing.

Researchers ran the PCR with 60 Vbeta and 13 Jbeta primers. This table comes from immunoSEQ multiplex PCR, and its TCRdb copy is limited to in-frame clones, with some not included. The sample carries 75,000 to 90,000 clones, 55% to 70% recorded once. The sample taken for sequencing was PBMCs. The chain employs TRBV7-2 and TRBJ2-1; D remains ambiguous. The receptor's source is a woman aged 40 to 55 in good health and CMV-seropositive. The CDR3 loop reads CASSSPRNEQFF. CDR3 coding DNA: TGTGCCAGCAGCTCCCCCCGCAATGAGCAGTTCTTC.